The present entry profiles one T cell receptor beta chain with its context. The sample is drawn from a study of cytotoxic CD8 clonotypes in ibrutinib-treated CLL. Method: immunoSEQ multiplex PCR; TCRdb's copy keeps in-frame clones and lacks some. This sample has about 140,000 clones, with over 75% found just once. Cryopreserved PBMCs were the source of around 2 micrograms of genomic DNA, which went to TCR beta libraries. V was shortened by 6 bases and J by 5 bases, with 23 bases between the two germline ends. The V gene's germline CDR1 is SGHRS and CDR2 YFSETQ. This CDR3 has 16 amino acids. This chain uses TRBV5-1 with TRBJ1-2, with D possibly TRBD1 on 5 matching bases. Source: PBMCs, taken after 36 months of ibrutinib treatment. This TCR came from a human donor with chronic lymphocytic leukemia. The CDR3 is CASTTPSGLLLYGYTF. The CDR3 DNA follows: TGCGCCAGCACAACACCGTCGGGACTGCTTCTGTATGGCTACACCTTC.